This entry lists 14 T cell receptor beta chains sequenced from one sample in a study of shared clonotypes between healthy human individuals. Sequencing used immunoSEQ multiplex PCR; TCRdb keeps in-frame clones, though not all of them. This repertoire shows more than 2 million clones, less than 95% found once; its top ten account for about 1.1%. Naive CD8 cells were CD45RO-negative, positively selected for CCR7, excluding terminally differentiated effector memory CD45RA+ cells. The sequenced sample consisted of naive CD8+ T cells sorted from blood. Receptors were obtained from a man aged 18 to 35 in good health.

This clone was detected a few times. Within the sample, other DNA sequences also encode this same CDR3. The chain's CDR3 is CASSAGLAGYEQYF. CDR3 DNA sequence: TGTGCCAGCAGCGCCGGACTAGCGGGCTACGAGCAGTACTTC. This chain connects TRBV9 to TRBJ2-7; 11 nucleotides align to TRBD2. J lost 3 bases, V lost 3 bases, and 2 bases had no gene match. The germline gives CDR1 SGDLS, CDR2 YYNGEE. The CDR3 has 14 amino acids.

The DNA of the CDR3 is TGTGCCAGCTTGACTAGCGGGGGGGCCCAAGAGACCCAGTACTTC. Its translation is CASLTSGGAQETQYF. The rearrangement uses TRBV2 and TRBJ2-5, with 14 bases matching TRBD2. This CDR3 is built from 15 residues. Germline assignment: CDR1 SNHLY and CDR2 FYNNEI. Germline trimming cut 8 bases from V and 1 base from J; bases unmatched to any gene: 3.

This rearrangement joins TRBV28 to TRBJ2-7; D is unresolved. Per the germline V gene, CDR1 is MDHEN and CDR2 is SYDVKM. Trimming cost V 2 bases and J 9 bases, with 14 bases left between them. There are 13 residues in the CDR3. Written as DNA, the CDR3 is TGTGCCAGCAGTTTAGGAAATGCAGTCCGGCAGTACTTC. Protein: CASSLGNAVRQYF. Combining the CDR3 with reference TRBV28 and TRBJ2-7 gives the whole variable domain DVKVTQSSRYLVKRTGEKVFLECVQDMDHENMFWYRQDPGLGLRLIYFSYDVKMKEKGDIPEGYSVSREKKERFSLILESASTNQTSMYLCASSLGNAVRQYFGPGTRLTVT.

The chain carries TRBV4-1 and TRBJ2-1; a weak D match, TRBD2 (6 bases). The V end lost 4 bases, the J end lost 7 bases, and 17 bases lay between the germline ends. CDR1 and CDR2 from the germline V gene are MGHRA and YSYEKL. The CDR3 totals 15 residues. The CDR3 DNA reads TGCGCCAGCAGCCTAACGGGACTCCCCGTAAATGAGCAGTTCTTC. It yields the protein CASSLTGLPVNEQFF.

V and J are TRBV5-6 and TRBJ2-3; 12 bases agree with TRBD2. The CDR3 contains 18 residues. J gave up 3 bases and V 4 bases, and 12 bases lay outside the gene matches. The germline CDR1 and CDR2 sequences are SGHDT and YYEEEE. Here the CDR3 reads CASSDGTSGFWLTDTQYF. The CDR3, as DNA: TGTGCCAGCAGCGACGGGACTAGCGGGTTTTGGCTTACAGATACGCAGTATTTT. The full variable domain, its missing parts supplied by reference TRBV5-6 and TRBJ2-3, is DAGVTQSPTHLIKTRGQQVTLRCSPKSGHDTVSWYQQALGQGPQFIFQYYEEEERQRGNFPDRFSGHQFPNYSSELNVNALLLGDSALYLCASSDGTSGFWLTDTQYFGPGTRLTVL.

The rearrangement links TRBV4-3 to TRBJ2-3; 9 bases fit TRBD2. Germline V gene lookup returns CDR1 LGHNA and CDR2 YSLEER. The CDR3 loop spans 18 amino acids. With 0 bases clipped from V and 3 bases from J, the junction kept 10 bases outside the gene matches. CDR3 amino acids: CASSQDPIAGVVTDTQYF. CDR3 nucleotides: TGCGCCAGCAGCCAAGATCCAATAGCGGGAGTTGTTACAGATACGCAGTATTTT.

The chain links TRBV5-4 to TRBJ2-1; 7 bases match TRBD1. Germline CDR1 reads SGHNT; CDR2 reads YYREEE (reference sequence). Trimming at V came to 3 bases and at J to 0 bases, leaving 12 bases not matched to a gene. The CDR3 loop spans 18 amino acids. In DNA, the CDR3 is TGTGCCAGCAGCTGGAGGACAGGTTTTGCCGACTCCTACAATGAGCAGTTCTTC. The encoded protein is CASSWRTGFADSYNEQFF.

In its sample, this clone was seen once. The V and J genes are TRBV7-2 and TRBJ2-1, with D perhaps TRBD2 (5 bases). V was trimmed by 1 base and J by 12 bases, leaving 10 bases between them. This CDR3 has 12 amino acids. Germline V lookup: CDR1 SGHTA, CDR2 FQGNSA. CDR3 DNA: TGTGCCAGCAGCTTAGTTCTAGCTGCGCAGTTCTTC. It codes for CASSLVLAAQFF.

The chain joins TRBV28 to TRBJ2-5; 8 bases are shared with TRBD1. The CDR3 contains 14 residues. Germline V gene sequence: CDR1 MDHEN, CDR2 SYDVKM. V lost 5 bases to trimming and J lost 2 bases; unmatched junction nucleotides: 4. Written as DNA, the CDR3 is TGTGCCAGCAGTCCGACAGGGGTTCAAGAGACCCAGTACTTC. This encodes CASSPTGVQETQYF.

The chain links TRBV27 to TRBJ2-7, with 7 bases aligning to TRBD1. V was clipped by 0 bases and J by 3 bases; unmatched bases: 8. This CDR3 spans 16 amino acids. Germline V gene data show CDR1 as MNHEY and CDR2 as SMNVEV (reference sequence). The CDR3 region is CASSLSYRGLNYEQYF. DNA for the CDR3: TGTGCCAGCAGTTTATCCTACAGGGGATTGAACTACGAGCAGTACTTC.

This chain links TRBV19 with TRBJ2-7; 12 bases line up with TRBD2. The CDR3 covers 15 residues. Trimming at V came to 5 bases and at J to 2 bases, leaving 4 bases not matched to a gene. The germline V gene encodes CDR1 LNHDA and CDR2 SQIVND (reference sequence). In DNA, the CDR3 is TGTGCCAGTAGTGCGCTAGCGGGAGGGGCCTACGAGCAGTACTTC. As protein: CASSALAGGAYEQYF.

The chain combines TRBV19 with TRBJ1-5; D may be TRBD1 (5 bases). Trimming removed 5 bases from V and 7 bases from J, with 15 bases in between. This CDR3 comprises 14 residues. Germline V gene data show CDR1 as LNHDA and CDR2 as SQIVND (reference sequence). Here the CDR3 DNA reads TGTGCCAGTAGTCCAAACGGGGCTCAACAGCCCCAGCATTTT. Amino acid sequence: CASSPNGAQQPQHF.

V is TRBV5-1 and J is TRBJ1-1; D is ambiguous. Trimming stripped 2 bases from V and 1 base from J, with 12 bases between. The CDR3 is 15 amino acids. Germline V CDR1 and CDR2: SGHRS, YFSETQ. The CDR3 loop is CASSFGSPPNTEAFF. CDR3 coding DNA: TGCGCCAGCAGCTTCGGCAGTCCTCCGAACACTGAAGCTTTCTTT.

The V call is TRBV4-1, the J call TRBJ2-5; D unclear. The V end lost 4 bases, the J end lost 2 bases, and 14 bases lay between the germline ends. The germline V gene has CDR1 MGHRA and CDR2 YSYEKL. The CDR3 runs 15 residues. CDR3 sequence reads: CASSRPESEQETQYF. The DNA of the CDR3 is TGCGCCAGCAGCCGCCCGGAGAGCGAGCAAGAGACCCAGTACTTC.